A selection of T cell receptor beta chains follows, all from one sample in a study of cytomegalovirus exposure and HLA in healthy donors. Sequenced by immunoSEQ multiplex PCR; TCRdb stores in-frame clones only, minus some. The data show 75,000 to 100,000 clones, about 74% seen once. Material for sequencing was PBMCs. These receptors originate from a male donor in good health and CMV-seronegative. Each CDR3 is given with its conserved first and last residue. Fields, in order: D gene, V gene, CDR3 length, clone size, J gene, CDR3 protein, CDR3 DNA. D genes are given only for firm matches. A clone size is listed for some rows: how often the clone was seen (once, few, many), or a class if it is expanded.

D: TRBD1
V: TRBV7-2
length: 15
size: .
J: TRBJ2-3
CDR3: CASSLARGRPDTQYF
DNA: TGTGCCAGCAGCTTAGCAAGGGGGCGCCCAGATACGCAGTATTTT

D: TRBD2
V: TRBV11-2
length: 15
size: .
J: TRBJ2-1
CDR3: CASSLVGLVGGEQFF
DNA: TGTGCCAGCAGCTTAGTCGGACTAGTGGGGGGTGAGCAGTTCTTC

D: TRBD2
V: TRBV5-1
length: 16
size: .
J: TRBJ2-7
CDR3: CASSWTLAGGLYEQYF
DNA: TGCGCCAGCAGCTGGACCCTAGCGGGAGGTTTGTACGAGCAGTACTTC

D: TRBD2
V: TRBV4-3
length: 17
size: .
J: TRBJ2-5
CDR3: CASSSGLAGGLGETQYF
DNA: TGCGCCAGCAGCTCAGGACTAGCGGGAGGGTTAGGAGAGACCCAGTACTTC

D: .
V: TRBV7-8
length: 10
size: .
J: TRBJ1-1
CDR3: CASSREKAFF
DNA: TGTGCCAGCAGCAGAGAAAAAGCTTTCTTT

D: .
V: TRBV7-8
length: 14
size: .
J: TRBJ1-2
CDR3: CASSLAPQGAGYTF
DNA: TGTGCCAGCAGCTTAGCGCCGCAGGGTGCTGGCTACACCTTC

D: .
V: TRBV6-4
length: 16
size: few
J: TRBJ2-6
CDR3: CASSDSDNSGANVLTF
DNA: TGTGCCAGCAGTGACTCGGACAACTCTGGGGCCAACGTCCTGACTTTC

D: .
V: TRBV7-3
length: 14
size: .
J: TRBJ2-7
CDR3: CASSLTGVRDEQYF
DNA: TGTGCCAGCAGCTTGACAGGTGTCCGGGACGAGCAGTACTTC

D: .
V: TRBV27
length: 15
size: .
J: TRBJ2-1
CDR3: CASSFSPISYNEQFF
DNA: TGTGCCAGCAGTTTCTCCCCTATATCCTACAATGAGCAGTTCTTC

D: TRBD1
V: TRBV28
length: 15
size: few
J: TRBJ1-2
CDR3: CASSLQGTGGDGYTF
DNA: TGTGCCAGCAGTTTACAGGGAACAGGGGGCGATGGCTACACCTTC

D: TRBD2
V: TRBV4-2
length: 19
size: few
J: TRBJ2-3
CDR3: CASSQDMSGTTLPTDTQYF
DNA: TGTGCCAGCAGCCAAGATATGTCCGGGACTACACTACCCACAGATACGCAGTATTTT

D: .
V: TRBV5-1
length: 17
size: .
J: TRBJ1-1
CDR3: CASSLVGLSGMNTEAFF
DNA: TGCGCCAGCAGCTTGGTCGGTTTGTCAGGAATGAACACTGAAGCTTTCTTT

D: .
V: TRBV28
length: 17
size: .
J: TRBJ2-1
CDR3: CASSSELGRSSYNEQFF
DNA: TGTGCCAGCAGTTCCGAACTAGGCCGTAGCTCCTACAATGAGCAGTTCTTC

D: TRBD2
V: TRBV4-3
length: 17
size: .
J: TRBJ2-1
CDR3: CASSQDASGRAGGEQFF
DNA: TGCGCCAGCAGCCAAGACGCTAGCGGGAGAGCAGGGGGTGAGCAGTTCTTC